The T cell receptor (beta chain) described here comes from a study of long-term antiretroviral therapy in people with HIV. A v3.0 immunoSEQ assay was performed at survey level. The repertoire was sequenced with immunoSEQ multiplex PCR; TCRdb's copy has only in-frame clones and lacks some. The sample carries around 9,600 clones, over 75% recorded once. There are 14 residues in the CDR3. The ends were cut back, 1 base at V and 6 bases at J, with 9 bases in the middle. Germline CDR1 is MGHRA and CDR2 is YSYEKL. The chain recombines TRBV4-1 with TRBJ2-2, with TRBD2 as a possible D gene (6 bases). The origin of this receptor is a man aged 25 to 45 with HIV. The sample consisted of unsorted PBMCs, taken 0.4 years before starting antiretroviral therapy. The CDR3 loop is CASSQAGAAGELFF. CDR3 DNA: TGCGCCAGCAGCCAAGCGGGAGCGGCCGGGGAGCTGTTTTTT.